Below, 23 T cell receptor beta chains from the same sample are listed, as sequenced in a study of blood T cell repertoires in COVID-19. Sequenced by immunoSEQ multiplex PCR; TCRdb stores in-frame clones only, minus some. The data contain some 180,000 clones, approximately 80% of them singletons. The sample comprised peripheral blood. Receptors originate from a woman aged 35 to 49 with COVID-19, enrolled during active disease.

CDR3 DNA sequence: TGTGCCAGCAGCTTGGGCCCACCGGGGGGCGTGGGCACAGATACGCAGTATTTT. Amino acids: CASSLGPPGGVGTDTQYF. The chain recombines TRBV5-6 with TRBJ2-3; maybe TRBD2 (7 bases). The length of the CDR3 is 18 residues. In germline, CDR1 is SGHDT, CDR2 YYEEEE. V gave up 0 bases and J gave up 1 base, with 18 bases separating them. Filled out from reference TRBV5-6 and TRBJ2-3, the complete variable domain reads DAGVTQSPTHLIKTRGQQVTLRCSPKSGHDTVSWYQQALGQGPQFIFQYYEEEERQRGNFPDRFSGHQFPNYSSELNVNALLLGDSALYLCASSLGPPGGVGTDTQYFGPGTRLTVL.

The CDR3: CASSSGQAPSTDTQYF. Here the CDR3 DNA reads TGCGCCAGCAGCTCTGGGCAGGCCCCTAGCACAGATACGCAGTATTTT. V and J are TRBV5-1 and TRBJ2-3; D unresolved. Germline-derived CDR1 and CDR2 are SGHRS and YFSETQ. This CDR3 region has 16 residues. V gave up 3 bases and J gave up 0 bases, with 14 bases separating them.

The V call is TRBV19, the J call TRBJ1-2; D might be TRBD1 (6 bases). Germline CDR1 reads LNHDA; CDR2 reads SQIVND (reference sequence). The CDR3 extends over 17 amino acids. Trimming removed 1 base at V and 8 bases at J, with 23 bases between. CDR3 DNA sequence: TGTGCCAGTAGTATAGGCTCGGGGGGGACAACGAGACGGGGCTACACCTTC. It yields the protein CASSIGSGGTTRRGYTF.

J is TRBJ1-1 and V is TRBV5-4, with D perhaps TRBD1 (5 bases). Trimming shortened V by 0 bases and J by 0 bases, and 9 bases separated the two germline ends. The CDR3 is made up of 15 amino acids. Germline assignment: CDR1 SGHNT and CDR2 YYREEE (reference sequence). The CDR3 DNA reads TGTGCCAGCAGCTTGGGACAGAGCATGAACACTGAAGCTTTCTTT. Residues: CASSLGQSMNTEAFF.

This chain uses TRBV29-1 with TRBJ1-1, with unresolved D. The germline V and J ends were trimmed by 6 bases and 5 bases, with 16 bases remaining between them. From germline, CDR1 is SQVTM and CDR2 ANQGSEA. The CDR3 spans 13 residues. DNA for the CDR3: TGCAGCGTACTAGGAGGGATGGAGACTGAAGCTTTCTTT. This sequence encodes CSVLGGMETEAFF. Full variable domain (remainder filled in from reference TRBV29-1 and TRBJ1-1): SAVISQKPSRDICQRGTSLTIQCQVDSQVTMMFWYRQQPGQSLTLIATANQGSEATYESGFVIDKFPISRPNLTFSTLTVSNMSPEDSSIYLCSVLGGMETEAFFGQGTRLTVV.

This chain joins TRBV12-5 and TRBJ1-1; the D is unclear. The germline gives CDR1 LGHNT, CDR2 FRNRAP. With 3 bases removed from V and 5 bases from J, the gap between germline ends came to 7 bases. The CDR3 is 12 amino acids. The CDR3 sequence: CASGFIGTEAFF. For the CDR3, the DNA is TGTGCTAGTGGTTTTATCGGGACTGAAGCTTTCTTT.

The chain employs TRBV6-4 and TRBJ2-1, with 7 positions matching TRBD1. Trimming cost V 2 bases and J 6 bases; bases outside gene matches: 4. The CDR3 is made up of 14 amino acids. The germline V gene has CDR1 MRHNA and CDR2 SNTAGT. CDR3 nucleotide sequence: TGTGCCAGCAGTGACGGAGAGGGGGCCAATGAGCAGTTCTTC. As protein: CASSDGEGANEQFF.

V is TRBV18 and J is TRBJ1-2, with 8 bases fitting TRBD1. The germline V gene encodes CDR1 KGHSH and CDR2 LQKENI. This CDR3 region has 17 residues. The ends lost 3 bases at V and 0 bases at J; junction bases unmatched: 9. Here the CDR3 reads CASSPNLDRAANYGYTF. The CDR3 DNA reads TGTGCCAGCTCACCGAACTTGGACAGGGCCGCTAACTATGGCTACACCTTC.

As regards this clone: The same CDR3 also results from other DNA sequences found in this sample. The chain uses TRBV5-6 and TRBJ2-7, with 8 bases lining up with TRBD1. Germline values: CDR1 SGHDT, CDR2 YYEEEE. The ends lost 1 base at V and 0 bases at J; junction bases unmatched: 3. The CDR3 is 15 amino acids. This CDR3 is CASSLIGQGSYEQYF. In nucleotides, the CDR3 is TGTGCCAGCAGCTTGATAGGACAGGGCTCCTACGAGCAGTACTTC.

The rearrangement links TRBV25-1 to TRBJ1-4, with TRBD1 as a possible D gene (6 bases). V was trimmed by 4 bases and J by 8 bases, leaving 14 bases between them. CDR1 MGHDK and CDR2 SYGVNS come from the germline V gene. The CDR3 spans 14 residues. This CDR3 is CASSVQGRGEKLFF. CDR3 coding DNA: TGTGCCAGCAGTGTCCAGGGGCGGGGGGAAAAACTGTTTTTT.

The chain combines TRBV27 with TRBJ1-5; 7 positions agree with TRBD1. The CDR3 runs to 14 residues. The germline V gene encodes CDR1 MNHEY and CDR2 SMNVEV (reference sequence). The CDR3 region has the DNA TGTGCTACCTCATGGACAGGTGGGGGTCAGCCCCAGCATTTT. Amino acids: CATSWTGGGQPQHF.

The CDR3 bases are TGTGCCAGCAGCCAAATTGTCCGGGGGGGTAGGACTGAAGCTTTCTTT. Its protein product is CASSQIVRGGRTEAFF. V is TRBV5-8 and J is TRBJ1-1; D may be TRBD1 (5 bases). The CDR3 runs to 16 residues. The V gene's germline CDR1 is SGHTS and CDR2 YDEGEE. V lost 4 bases to trimming and J lost 5 bases, with 21 bases between them.

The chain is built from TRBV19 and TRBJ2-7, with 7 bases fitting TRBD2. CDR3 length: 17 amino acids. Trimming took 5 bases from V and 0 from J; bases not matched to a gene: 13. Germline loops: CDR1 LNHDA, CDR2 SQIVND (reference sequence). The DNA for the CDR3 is TGTGCCAGTAGTGCTGAGACGCTAGCGGCTAGCTCCTACGAGCAGTACTTC. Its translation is CASSAETLAASSYEQYF.

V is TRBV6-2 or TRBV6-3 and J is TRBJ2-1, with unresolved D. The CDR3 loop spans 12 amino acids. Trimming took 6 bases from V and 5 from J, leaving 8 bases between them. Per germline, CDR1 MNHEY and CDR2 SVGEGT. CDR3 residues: CASRPSNNEQFF. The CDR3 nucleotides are TGTGCCAGCAGACCTTCCAACAATGAGCAGTTCTTC.

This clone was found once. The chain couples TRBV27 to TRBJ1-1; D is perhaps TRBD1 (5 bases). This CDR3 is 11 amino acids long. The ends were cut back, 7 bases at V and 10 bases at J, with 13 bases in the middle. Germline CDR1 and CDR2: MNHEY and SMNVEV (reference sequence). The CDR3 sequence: CASIALQGAFF. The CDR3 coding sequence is TGTGCCAGCATCGCCCTTCAGGGAGCTTTCTTT.

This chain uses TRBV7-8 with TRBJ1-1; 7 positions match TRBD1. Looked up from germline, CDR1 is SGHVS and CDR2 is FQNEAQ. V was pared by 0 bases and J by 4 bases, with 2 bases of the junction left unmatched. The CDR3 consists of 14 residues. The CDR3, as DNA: TGTGCCAGCAGCTTAGCGACAGGGAGCACTGAAGCTTTCTTT. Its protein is CASSLATGSTEAFF.

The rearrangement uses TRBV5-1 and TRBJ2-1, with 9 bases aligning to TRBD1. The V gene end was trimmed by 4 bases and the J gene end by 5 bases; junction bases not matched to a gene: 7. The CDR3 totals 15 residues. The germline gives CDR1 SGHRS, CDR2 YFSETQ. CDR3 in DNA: TGCGCCAGCAGCCTAACAGGGGGCGGTCACAATGAGCAGTTCTTC. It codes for CASSLTGGGHNEQFF.

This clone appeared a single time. As DNA, the CDR3 is TGCGCCAGCAGTCGGAACACTGAAGCTTTCTTT. Its protein is CASSRNTEAFF. The gene calls are TRBV5-1 and TRBJ1-1; D uncertain. CDR1 is SGHRS and CDR2 is YFSETQ in the germline V gene. The CDR3 has 11 residues. Trimming removed 5 bases at V and 1 base at J, with 3 bases between.

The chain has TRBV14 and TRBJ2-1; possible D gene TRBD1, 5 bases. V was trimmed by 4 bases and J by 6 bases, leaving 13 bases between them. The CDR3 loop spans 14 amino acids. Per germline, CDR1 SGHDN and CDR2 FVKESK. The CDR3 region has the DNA TGTGCCAGCAGCCTCCGAAAGGGGTCCAATGAGCAGTTCTTC. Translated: CASSLRKGSNEQFF.

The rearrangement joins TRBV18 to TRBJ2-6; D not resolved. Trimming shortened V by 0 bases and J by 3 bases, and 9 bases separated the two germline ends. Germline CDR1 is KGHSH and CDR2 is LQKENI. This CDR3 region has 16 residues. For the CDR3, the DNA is TGTGCCAGCTCACCACCGTTCTTTAGTGGGGCCAACGTCCTGACTTTC. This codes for CASSPPFFSGANVLTF.

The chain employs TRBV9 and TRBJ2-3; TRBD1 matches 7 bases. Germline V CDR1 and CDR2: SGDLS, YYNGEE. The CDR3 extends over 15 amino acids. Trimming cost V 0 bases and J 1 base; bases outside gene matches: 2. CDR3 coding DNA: TGTGCCAGCAGCGTAGACAGGGGACGCACAGATACGCAGTATTTT. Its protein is CASSVDRGRTDTQYF.

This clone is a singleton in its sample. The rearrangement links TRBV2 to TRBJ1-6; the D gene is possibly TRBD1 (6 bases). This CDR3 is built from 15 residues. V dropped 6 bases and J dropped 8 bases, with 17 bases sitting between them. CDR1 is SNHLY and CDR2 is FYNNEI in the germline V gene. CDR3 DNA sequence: TGTGCCAGCAGGAGGACAGACGGCCAGGATTCACCCCTCCACTTT. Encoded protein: CASRRTDGQDSPLHF.

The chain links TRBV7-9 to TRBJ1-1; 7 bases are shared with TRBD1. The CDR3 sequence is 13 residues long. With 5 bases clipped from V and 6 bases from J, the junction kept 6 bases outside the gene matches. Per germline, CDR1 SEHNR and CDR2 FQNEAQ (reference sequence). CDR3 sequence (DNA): TGTGCCAGCAGCGGCCGACAGGGTCCTGAAGCTTTCTTT. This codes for CASSGRQGPEAFF.